The rows below give T cell receptor beta chains drawn from one sample of a study of blood T cell repertoires in COVID-19. Some clones are missing from TCRdb's copy, which holds only in-frame ones; the method was immunoSEQ multiplex PCR. The repertoire holds 270,000 or so clones, around 82% seen once, with around 3.6% in the top ten. The sample was PBMCs or T cells enriched from blood (not recorded which). The receptors derive from a man aged 50-59 years who had recovered from COVID-19. Both conserved end residues are trimmed from each CDR3.

v_gene: TRBV6-8
CDR3aa: ASSYSLSGLAGNEQF

v_gene: TRBV4-2
CDR3aa: ASSQGGQRNTEAF

v_gene: TRBV28
CDR3aa: ASSLGASGSDEQF

v_gene: TRBV2
CDR3aa: ASSPQGNTEAF

v_gene: TRBV15
CDR3aa: ATSRETGEGSPLH

v_gene: TRBV10-3
CDR3aa: AILPLGQGAYEQY

v_gene: TRBV7-3
CDR3aa: ASSLGGYNSPLH

v_gene: TRBV5-1
CDR3aa: ASSLLRDKEKGYT

v_gene: TRBV5-1
CDR3aa: ASTHSGGGADTQY

v_gene: TRBV7-3
CDR3aa: ASSLAPLRQGAYTGELF

v_gene: TRBV7-2
CDR3aa: ASSADLTYEQY